The text below deals with one T cell receptor (beta chain). This clone's antigen is unknown. One base away there is no much larger clone; base qualities are not given. This sample was included in a study of T-cell reconstitution after alpha-beta-depleted transplantation in children (dated by TCRdb to about 2016). With respect to the entire study: T-cell immune reconstitution after TCRalphabeta/CD19-depleted allogeneic hematopoietic cell transplantation in children was quantitatively tracked in the study by means of TCR repertoire profiling.

Libraries were built with PCR. This sample was sequenced with an Illumina HiSeq 2500. Molecular barcoding was employed in the preparation of TCR libraries, with unique molecular identifiers being used to normalize TCRbeta repertoire quantification. TCRdb trimmed the raw reads at Q25, called clones with MiXCR and kept productive beta chains. All rows with the same CDR3 protein become a single entry with the most common DNA and genes. For this sample the table gives around 480,000 distinct CDR3 sequences, of which 30% to 35% were detected only once. The ten largest clones take up roughly 2.5% of the sample. The receptor was isolated from a human donor who donated a stem cell graft to a child with aplastic anemia. The source material was PBMCs from the stem cell graft donor, sampled from the stem cell graft.

CDR3 sequence: CASSLAGASRETQYF. The DNA reads as follows: TGTGCCAGCAGCTTGGCCGGCGCTAGCCGGGAGACCCAGTACTTC. This chain joins TRBV5-4 to TRBJ2-5; TRBD2 might be the D gene, on 5 matching bases. From the germline V gene (reference sequence), CDR1 is SGHNT and CDR2 is YYREEE. V lost 0 bases and J lost 5 bases; the stretch between them is 14 bases long. The CDR3 goes from the cysteine to the phenylalanine over 15 residues. The sequence is cut down to CDR3 DNA, 45 bases in frame from base 1. Outside the CDR3, residues come from the reference TRBV5-4 and TRBJ2-5 proteins, so the full variable domain is: ETGVTQSPTHLIKTRGQQVTLRCSSQSGHNTVSWYQQALGQGPQFIFQYYREEENGRGNFPPRFSGLQFPNYSSELNVNALELDDSALYLCASSLAGASRETQYFGPGTRLLVL.